One sample yielded the 15 T cell receptor beta chains listed below, sequenced in a study of T cell responses to AZD1222 COVID-19 vaccine (dated by TCRdb to the early 2020s). The library was obtained by the immunoSEQ multiplex PCR assay. The table was pulled from immuneACCESS by TCRdb, which kept in-frame rearrangements only. Such tables lose some clones; where checked, under half of the loss comes from unresolved V genes, and the rest has no known cause. For this sample the table gives tens of thousands of clones, of which roughly 88% were detected only once. The ten largest account for around 4.5% of the sample. The sample's time point label, in plain terms: baseline before first vaccination. What this sample's treatment or condition label stands for: meningococcal conjugate vaccine given as trial control. This sample comprised peripheral blood, obtained on day 0 of MenACWY control vaccination. These receptors all stem from an adult in good health.

The chain carries TRBV25-1 and TRBJ1-4; tentatively, D is TRBD1 (5 bases). Germline V gives CDR1 MGHDK, CDR2 SYGVNS. This CDR3 is 14 amino acids long. V shed 2 bases and J shed 4 bases, with 8 bases lying between them. The CDR3 nucleotides read TGTGCCAGCAGTGAAGGGACTTATAATGAAAAACTGTTTTTT. It encodes CASSEGTYNEKLFF.

V usage is TRBV10-3 and J usage is TRBJ1-2; no definite D call. The CDR3 loop spans 13 amino acids. V dropped 8 bases and J dropped 7 bases, with 17 bases sitting between them. Germline lookup yields CDR1 ENHRY and CDR2 SYGVKD. The DNA of the CDR3 is TGTGCCATCGGGAACGTCACCCGGGTTGGCTACACCTTC. Translating gives CAIGNVTRVGYTF.

This sequence joins TRBV5-6 and TRBJ1-6; perhaps TRBD1 as D (6 bases). V lost 3 bases and J lost 6, with 16 bases in between. Looked up from germline, CDR1 is SGHDT and CDR2 is YYEEEE. CDR3 length equals 16 residues. The CDR3 region has the DNA TGTGCCAGCAGCTCGACACAGGGCGTTGGTAATTCACCCCTCCACTTT. It codes for CASSSTQGVGNSPLHF.

The chain recombines TRBV30 with TRBJ2-3; the D is unclear. CDR1 and CDR2 (germline): GTSNPN, SVGIG (reference sequence). The CDR3 sequence is 14 residues long. V lost 5 bases to trimming and J lost 0 bases, with 12 bases between them. The chain's CDR3 is CAWDPGFSTDTQYF. The CDR3 coding sequence is TGTGCCTGGGATCCCGGTTTTAGCACAGATACGCAGTATTTT. Variable domain in full (rest from reference TRBV30 and TRBJ2-3): SQTIHQWPATLVQPVGSPLSLECTVEGTSNPNLYWYRQAAGRGLQLLFYSVGIGQISSEVPQNLSASRPQDRQFILSSKKLLLSDSGFYLCAWDPGFSTDTQYFGPGTRLTVL.

A single count supports this clone. The chain has TRBV6-5 and TRBJ1-5; the D is unclear. Per the germline V gene, CDR1 is MNHEY and CDR2 is SVGAGI. V gave up 6 bases and J gave up 0 bases, with 12 bases separating them. The CDR3 is 15 residues long. The CDR3: CASSLGFYSNQPQHF. DNA of the CDR3: TGTGCCAGCAGCTTAGGGTTTTATAGCAATCAGCCCCAGCATTTT.

This chain joins TRBV24-1 and TRBJ1-5, with unresolved D. The CDR3 length is 15 residues. Germline V gives CDR1 KGHDR, CDR2 SFDVKD. The V end lost 0 bases, the J end lost 7 bases, and 12 bases lay between the germline ends. DNA of the CDR3: TGTGCCACCAGTGATTTGAACAGTCCCTTCCAGCCCCAGCATTTT. Its translation: CATSDLNSPFQPQHF.

V usage is TRBV4-1 and J usage is TRBJ1-5; D gene unclear. Germline-derived CDR1 and CDR2 are MGHRA and YSYEKL. V lost 2 bases, J lost 6 bases, and 8 bases lay in between. The CDR3 loop spans 13 amino acids. This chain's CDR3 is CASSQRTAQPQHF. The DNA of the CDR3 is TGCGCCAGCAGCCAAAGGACTGCTCAGCCCCAGCATTTT.

Of note for this clone: At one end, the junction sequence differs from germline, possibly due to a read error. The J gene is TRBJ1-1, the V gene TRBV12-3 or TRBV12-4; unclear D gene. The CDR3 consists of 13 residues. In DNA form, the CDR3 reads TGTGCCAGCAGTTTTTCTACGAACCCTGAAGCTTTCTTT. This gives the protein CASSFSTNPEAFF.

The chain recombines TRBV29-1 with TRBJ1-1; D not resolved. Germline V gives CDR1 SQVTM, CDR2 ANQGSEA. V was shortened by 7 bases and J by 1 base, with 10 bases between the two germline ends. The CDR3 extends over 12 amino acids. CDR3 loop: CSGRLANTEAFF. The CDR3 DNA reads as TGCAGCGGACGATTAGCGAACACTGAAGCTTTCTTT.

The chain links TRBV4-3 to TRBJ2-1; TRBD2 matches at 7 bases. The junction had 10 bases not matched to a gene; V was cut back by 4 bases and J by 10 bases. Per germline, CDR1 LGHNA and CDR2 YSLEER. The length of the CDR3 is 14 residues. The CDR3 DNA reads TGCGCCAGCAGCCCAGGCTTGGGGCGGGAGGAGCAGTTCTTC. Its protein is CASSPGLGREEQFF.

V is TRBV28 and J is TRBJ2-2; possible D gene TRBD2, 6 bases. Trimming removed 6 bases from V and 7 bases from J, with 9 bases in between. There are 12 residues in the CDR3. Germline CDR1 reads MDHEN; CDR2 reads SYDVKM. This CDR3 is CASRPGGGELFF. The CDR3 coding sequence is TGTGCCAGCAGACCCGGGGGCGGGGAGCTGTTTTTT.

The chain is built from TRBV5-1 and TRBJ2-3; 10 bases map to TRBD2. This CDR3 contains 16 residues. With 2 bases clipped from V and 1 base from J, the junction kept 4 bases outside the gene matches. Germline V CDR1 and CDR2: SGHRS, YFSETQ. In DNA, the CDR3 is TGCGCCAGCAGCTTACCCGGGACTAGCGGCACAGATACGCAGTATTTT. Translation gives CASSLPGTSGTDTQYF.

Details on this clone: At one end, the junction sequence differs from germline, possibly due to a read error. In nucleotides, the CDR3 is TGTGCCGGTAGCCAGGGACTAGCGGGTTGGGCGAGTGAGACCCAGTACTTC. Its protein product is CAGSQGLAGWASETQYF. V usage is TRBV19 and J usage is TRBJ2-5; 12 bases are a match to TRBD2. Germline CDR1 LNHDA, CDR2 SQIVND (reference sequence). CDR3 size: 17 residues.

The chain joins TRBV14 to TRBJ1-1; D gene uncertain. Germline loops: CDR1 SGHDN, CDR2 FVKESK. The CDR3 length is 16 residues. The V end lost 2 bases, the J end lost 2 bases, and 15 bases lay between the germline ends. CDR3 amino acids: CASSQRLPRGNTEAFF. The CDR3 bases are TGTGCCAGCAGCCAAAGGCTCCCCCGAGGAAACACTGAAGCTTTCTTT. Full variable domain (remainder filled in from reference TRBV14 and TRBJ1-1): EAGVTQFPSHSVIEKGQTVTLRCDPISGHDNLYWYRRVMGKEIKFLLHFVKESKQDESGMPNNRFLAERTGGTYSTLKVQPAELEDSGVYFCASSQRLPRGNTEAFFGQGTRLTVV.

This chain uses TRBV7-2 with TRBJ2-1, with D tentatively TRBD1 or TRBD2 (5 bases each). The CDR3 covers 15 residues. Trimming cost V 5 bases and J 2 bases, with 13 bases left between them. Germline CDR1 is SGHTA and CDR2 is FQGNSA. The CDR3 is CASSPTWGTYNEQFF. As DNA, the CDR3 is TGTGCCAGCAGCCCCACTTGGGGGACCTACAATGAGCAGTTCTTC.